This TCR beta chain comes out of a study of CD8+ T cells in alopecia areata. In this sample, this clone turned up a few times. The CDR3 loop spans 15 amino acids. V lost 4 bases, J lost 4 bases, and 6 bases stayed unmatched. Germline CDR1 SGHTA, CDR2 FQGNSA. As the sequencing template, cDNA was produced by extracting RNA and reverse transcribing it. Here immunoSEQ multiplex PCR was the method, and the copy in TCRdb shows in-frame clones only, minus some. This table holds approximately 100,000 clones, nearly 45% found once. The receptor was isolated from a human donor with alopecia areata. V usage is TRBV7-2 and J usage is TRBJ2-3; 9 nucleotides align to TRBD2. Sequencing was carried out using CD4+ T cells sorted from blood. CDR3 DNA sequence: TGTGCCAGCAGCTGGAGGCGGGAGGGAGCAGATACGCAGTATTTT. As protein: CASSWRREGADTQYF.